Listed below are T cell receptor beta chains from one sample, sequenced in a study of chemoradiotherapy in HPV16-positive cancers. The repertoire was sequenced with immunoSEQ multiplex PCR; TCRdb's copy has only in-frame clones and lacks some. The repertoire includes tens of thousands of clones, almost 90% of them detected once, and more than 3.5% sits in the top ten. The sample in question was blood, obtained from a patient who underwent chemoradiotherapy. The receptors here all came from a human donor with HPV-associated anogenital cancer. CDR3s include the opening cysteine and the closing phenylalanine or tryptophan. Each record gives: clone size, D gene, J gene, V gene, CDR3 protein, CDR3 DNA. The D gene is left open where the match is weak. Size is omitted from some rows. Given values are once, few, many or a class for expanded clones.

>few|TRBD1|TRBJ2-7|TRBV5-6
CASSFGTGSITSYEQYF
TGTGCCAGCAGCTTCGGGACAGGGAGTATAACCTCCTACGAGCAGTACTTC
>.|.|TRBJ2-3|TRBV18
CASSRAGRSTDTQYF
TGTGCCAGCTCACGTGCAGGGCGGAGTACAGATACGCAGTATTTT
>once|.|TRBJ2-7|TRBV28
CASKAGVVEQYF
TGTGCCAGCAAGGCAGGGGTAGTCGAGCAGTACTTC
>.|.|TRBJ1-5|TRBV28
CASSLRGFNQPQHF
TGTGCCAGCAGTTTACGGGGGTTCAATCAGCCCCAGCATTTT
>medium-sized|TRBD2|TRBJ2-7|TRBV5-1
CASSWTSGGAIVHEQYF
TGCGCCAGCAGCTGGACTAGCGGGGGGGCCATTGTCCACGAGCAGTACTTC
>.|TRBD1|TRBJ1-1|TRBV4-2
CASSQGEGAWTEAFF
TGTGCCAGCAGCCAAGGGGAGGGGGCGTGGACTGAAGCTTTCTTT
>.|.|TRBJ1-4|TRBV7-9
CASRPGRAIQTNEKLFF
TGTGCCAGCAGGCCCGGGAGGGCGATTCAGACTAATGAAAAACTGTTTTTT
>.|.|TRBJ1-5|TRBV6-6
CASSSRVLDQPQHF
TGTGCCAGCAGTTCCAGGGTCTTGGATCAGCCCCAGCATTTT
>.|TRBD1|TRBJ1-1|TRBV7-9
CASSLGGGSVEAFF
TGTGCCAGCAGCTTAGGAGGGGGCTCGGTCGAAGCTTTCTTT
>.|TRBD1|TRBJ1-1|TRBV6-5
CASSYRTGDTEAFF
TGTGCCAGCAGTTACCGTACAGGGGACACTGAAGCTTTCTTT
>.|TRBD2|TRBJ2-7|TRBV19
CASSMAAGGYEQYF
TGTGCCAGTAGTATGGCAGCGGGAGGGTACGAGCAGTACTTC
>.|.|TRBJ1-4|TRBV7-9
CASSSPDSGHRKLFF
TGTGCCAGCAGCTCGCCGGACTCTGGACATCGAAAACTGTTTTTT
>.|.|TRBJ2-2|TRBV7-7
CASSAGRPNTGELFF
TGTGCTAGCAGCGCCGGGCGACCGAACACCGGGGAGCTGTTTTTT
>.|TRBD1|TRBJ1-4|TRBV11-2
CASSSTTGAGEKLFF
TGTGCCAGCAGCTCTACGACAGGGGCAGGTGAAAAACTGTTTTTT
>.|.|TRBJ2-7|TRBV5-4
CASSLVGSSIYEQYF
TGTGCCAGCAGCTTGGTTGGTAGCTCCATCTACGAGCAGTACTTC
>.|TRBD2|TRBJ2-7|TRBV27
CASSLGTSGRATYEQYF
TGTGCCAGCAGTTTAGGTACTAGCGGGAGGGCCACCTACGAGCAGTACTTC
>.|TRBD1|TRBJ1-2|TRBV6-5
CASSKGEGGDGYTF
TGTGCCAGCAGTAAAGGGGAAGGGGGCGACGGCTACACCTTC
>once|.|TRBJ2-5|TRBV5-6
CASSAKQGGETQYF
TGTGCCAGCAGCGCCAAACAGGGAGGAGAGACCCAGTACTTC
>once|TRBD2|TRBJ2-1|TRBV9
CASRAGEHEQFF
TGTGCCAGCAGGGCGGGGGAACATGAGCAGTTCTTC
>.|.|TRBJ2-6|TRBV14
CASSQYLTGFSGANVLTF
TGTGCCAGCAGCCAATATCTAACAGGGTTCTCTGGGGCCAACGTCCTGACTTTC
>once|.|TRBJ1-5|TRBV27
CASSLPNQPQHF
TGTGCCAGCAGTTTACCGAATCAGCCCCAGCATTTT
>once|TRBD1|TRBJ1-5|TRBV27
CASSLPRTGRYSNQPQHF
TGTGCCAGCAGTCTTCCCCGGACAGGGCGGTATAGCAATCAGCCCCAGCATTTT
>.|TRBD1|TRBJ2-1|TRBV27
CASSPPGTVYNEQFF
TGTGCCAGCAGTCCCCCCGGGACAGTGTACAATGAGCAGTTCTTC
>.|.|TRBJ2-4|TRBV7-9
CASSLVQGDIQYF
TGTGCCAGCAGCTTAGTCCAGGGCGACATTCAGTACTTC
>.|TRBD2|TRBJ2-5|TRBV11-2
CASSQGATSGGFRETQYF
TGTGCCAGCAGCCAGGGGGCGACTAGCGGGGGGTTCAGGGAGACCCAGTACTTC
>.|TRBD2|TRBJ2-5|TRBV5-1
CASSLAPLAGVETQYF
TGCGCCAGCAGCTTGGCACCCTTAGCGGGAGTAGAGACCCAGTACTTC
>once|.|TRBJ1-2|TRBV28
CASRPFIQGKYGYTF
TGTGCCAGCAGGCCCTTCATACAGGGAAAATATGGCTACACCTTC
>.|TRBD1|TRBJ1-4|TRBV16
CASSPPGTANEKLFF
TGTGCCAGCAGCCCCCCCGGGACAGCTAATGAAAAACTGTTTTTT